These 17 T cell receptor beta chains were all obtained from the same sample, sequenced in a study of beta chain features in type 1 diabetes listed by TCRdb under 2018. Library method: the immunoSEQ multiplex PCR assay. The entire isolated RNA was reverse transcribed using the High Capacity cDNA Reverse Transcription Kit, and thus expressed TCRB transcripts were sequenced. TCRdb retrieved this table from immuneACCESS and kept in-frame rearrangements only. Not all clones are present; in checked studies, unresolved V genes account for under half, and no reason is known for the remainder. The sample table lists hundreds of thousands of clones, around a sixth of them with a count of one. Of the sample, about 0.097% falls within the top ten clones. Source material: naive CD4+ T cells from blood. What this sample's cell subset or site label stands for: true naive CD4+ T cells. Source of these receptors: a man younger than 35 in good health.

The chain joins TRBV5-4 to TRBJ2-3; no clear D gene. CDR3 length: 14 amino acids. The V and J ends lost 5 bases and 0 bases respectively, with 10 bases between them. Germline V gene sequence: CDR1 SGHNT, CDR2 YYREEE (reference sequence). The DNA for the CDR3 is TGTGCCAGCAGTGATCGGAGAAGCACAGATACGCAGTATTTT. It is translated as CASSDRRSTDTQYF.

The rearrangement uses TRBV7-2 and TRBJ2-7; 9 bases map to TRBD1. The ends lost 5 bases at V and 3 bases at J; junction bases unmatched: 5. Looked up from germline, CDR1 is SGHTA and CDR2 is FQGNSA. The CDR3 loop spans 14 amino acids. CDR3 nucleotides: TGTGCCAGCAGCGCCCGGGACAGGGTCTACGAGCAGTACTTC. Translation gives CASSARDRVYEQYF.

The sample holds a few counts of this clone. The sample holds other DNA sequences that translate to the same CDR3. The rearrangement links TRBV7-2 to TRBJ2-7; TRBD2 aligns across 11 bases. Germline values: CDR1 SGHTA, CDR2 FQGNSA. The CDR3 totals 15 residues. J was trimmed by 0 bases and V by 5 bases; bases with no gene match: 3. The CDR3 region is CASSRGTSGSYEQYF. The CDR3 coding sequence is TGTGCCAGCAGCCGCGGGACTAGCGGCTCCTACGAGCAGTACTTC.

This chain joins TRBV4-3 and TRBJ2-4; 9 nucleotides align to TRBD1. The junction had 8 bases not matched to a gene; V was cut back by 3 bases and J by 8 bases. CDR3 size: 15 residues. In germline, CDR1 is LGHNA, CDR2 YSLEER. In DNA, the CDR3 is TGCGCCAGCAGCCATCCCGGACAGGGGTTGGACATTCAGTACTTC. Its protein product is CASSHPGQGLDIQYF.

This clone has only a few counts. The J gene is TRBJ2-1, the V gene TRBV5-4; 9 bases fit TRBD2. Trimming removed 1 base from V and 8 bases from J; junction bases left unmatched: 10. Germline V gene data show CDR1 as SGHNT and CDR2 as YYREEE (reference sequence). This CDR3 has 16 residues. In nucleotides, the CDR3 is TGTGCCAGCAGCTTGCAAATCGGCGGGGGGGCCGATGAGCAGTTCTTC. Amino acids: CASSLQIGGGADEQFF.

V is TRBV29-1 and J is TRBJ2-2; D possibly uses TRBD1 or TRBD2 (6 bases each). The CDR3 loop spans 14 amino acids. Between the trimmed V and J ends, which lost 0 bases and 7 bases, there was a span of 12 bases. From germline, CDR1 is SQVTM and CDR2 ANQGSEA. Here the CDR3 DNA reads TGCAGCGTTGAAGAGGGGGGCCTCGGCGGGGAGCTGTTTTTT. This translates into CSVEEGGLGGELFF.

The chain links TRBV15 to TRBJ1-1; TRBD1 matches 7 bases. Germline V gene lookup returns CDR1 LNHNV and CDR2 YYDKDF (reference sequence). CDR3 length: 15 amino acids. J gave up 5 bases and V 1 base, and 7 bases lay outside the gene matches. The CDR3: CATSRGTGVRTEAFF. CDR3 sequence (DNA): TGTGCCACCAGCAGAGGTACAGGGGTTAGGACTGAAGCTTTCTTT. The full variable domain, completed using reference TRBV15 and TRBJ1-1, is DAMVIQNPRYQVTQFGKPVTLSCSQTLNHNVMYWYQQKSSQAPKLLFHYYDKDFNNEADTPDNFQSRRPNTSFCFLDIRSPGLGDTAMYLCATSRGTGVRTEAFFGQGTRLTVV.

The chain recombines TRBV7-6 with TRBJ2-7; D is perhaps TRBD1 or TRBD2 (5 bases each). V lost 3 bases and J 1 base, leaving 22 bases between the germline ends. The CDR3 covers 18 residues. Germline loops: CDR1 SGHVS, CDR2 FNYEAQ. CDR3 coding DNA: TGTGCCAGCAGCTTCACAATACCCCGGGACGGTGATTCCTACGAGCAGTACTTC. Its translation is CASSFTIPRDGDSYEQYF.

A word on this clone: Additional DNA sequences in this sample encode the identical CDR3. The genes are TRBV7-2 and TRBJ1-2, with TRBD1 identical over 9 bases. V lost 0 bases, J lost 2 bases, and 1 base stayed unmatched. The length of the CDR3 is 15 residues. Germline CDR1 SGHTA, CDR2 FQGNSA. CDR3 protein: CASSLAGTGNYGYTF. In DNA form, the CDR3 reads TGTGCCAGCAGCTTAGCCGGGACAGGGAACTATGGCTACACCTTC.

V usage is TRBV2 and J usage is TRBJ2-7; a weak D match, TRBD1 (5 bases). CDR3 length: 15 residues. Germline lookup yields CDR1 SNHLY and CDR2 FYNNEI. V lost 5 bases and J lost 4, with 18 bases in between. The CDR3 is CASSIQGRVGYEQYF. CDR3 DNA: TGTGCCAGCAGTATCCAGGGCAGGGTTGGTTACGAGCAGTACTTC.

The sample holds a few counts of this clone. The J gene is TRBJ2-1, the V gene TRBV6-6; D is ambiguous. There are 11 residues in the CDR3. Deletions cut 8 bases from V and 8 bases from J, with 10 bases between. The germline V gene has CDR1 MNHNY and CDR2 SVGAGI (reference sequence). CDR3 residues: CASSSWYEQFF. The DNA for the CDR3 is TGTGCCAGCTCCAGCTGGTATGAGCAGTTCTTC.

This clone was seen a few times. The V gene is TRBV20-1, the J gene TRBJ2-5; D is uncertain. Germline values: CDR1 DFQATT, CDR2 SNEGSKA (reference sequence). The CDR3 consists of 10 residues. CDR3 sequence (DNA): TGCAGCCTACTCCAAGAGACCCAGTACTTC. This translates into CSLLQETQYF.

Ten or more counts support this clone. This chain connects TRBV7-3 to TRBJ2-5, with 7 bases aligning to TRBD2. Germline V gene sequence: CDR1 SGHTA, CDR2 FQGTGA. The CDR3 has 12 amino acids. J was trimmed by 7 bases and V by 5 bases; bases with no gene match: 4. The CDR3 here is CASSRDYLTQYF. The CDR3 nucleotides read TGTGCCAGCAGCCGGGACTACCTGACCCAGTACTTC.

This clone was observed a handful of times. The V and J genes are TRBV7-9 and TRBJ2-3, with 14 bases lining up with TRBD2. The CDR3 contains 16 residues. The V and J ends lost 5 bases and 5 bases, in that order; junction bases with no gene match: 6. Germline values: CDR1 SEHNR, CDR2 FQNEAQ (reference sequence). This CDR3 reads CASSTGLAGERDTQYF. The CDR3 coding sequence is TGTGCCAGCAGCACGGGACTAGCGGGAGAGAGAGATACGCAGTATTTT.

This clone was observed a handful of times. V and J are TRBV19 and TRBJ2-1; no definite D call. The germline CDR1 and CDR2 sequences are LNHDA and SQIVND (reference sequence). The CDR3 length is 15 residues. The V and J ends lost 1 base and 0 bases respectively, with 7 bases between them. CDR3 in amino acids: CASSIALGSYNEQFF. As DNA, the CDR3 is TGTGCCAGTAGTATAGCTCTGGGCTCCTACAATGAGCAGTTCTTC.

The chain carries TRBV25-1 and TRBJ2-5; D is perhaps TRBD1 or TRBD2 (5 bases each). CDR3 size: 12 residues. V lost 6 bases and J 5 bases, leaving 10 bases between the germline ends. Germline CDR1 is MGHDK and CDR2 is SYGVNS. The DNA for the CDR3 is TGTGCCAGCAGCGACAGAGGGGAGACCCAGTACTTC. It specifies CASSDRGETQYF.

The CDR3 sequence is CASSLDSTSYEQYF. The CDR3 DNA sequence: TGCGCCAGCAGCTTGGACAGTACCTCCTACGAGCAGTACTTC. V is TRBV5-1 and J is TRBJ2-7, with D hard to call. The germline gives CDR1 SGHRS, CDR2 YFSETQ. V was clipped by 0 bases and J by 0 bases, with 7 bases between them. The CDR3 is made up of 14 amino acids.